This TCR beta chain was obtained from a study of cytomegalovirus exposure and HLA in healthy donors. Study at large: Clustering assigned 81% of the roughly 430 genotyped donors to the Caucasian-associated ancestry cluster.

Trimming left V 4 bases short and J 0 bases short, with 12 bases between. The CDR3 contains 15 residues. Germline V gene data show CDR1 as MNHEY and CDR2 as SMNVEV (reference sequence). Primers included in the PCR were 60 Vbeta and 13 Jbeta primers. The repertoire was sequenced with immunoSEQ multiplex PCR; TCRdb's copy has only in-frame clones and lacks some. The data contain 150,000 to 200,000 clones, around 88% of them singletons. Sequenced input: PBMCs. V and J are TRBV27 and TRBJ1-1, with no clear D. This sequence was found in a woman between 18 and 29 years old in good health and CMV-seronegative. The CDR3 nucleotides read TGTGCCAGCAGTTGGGGAACTAGTTTGAACACTGAAGCTTTCTTT. Translating it yields CASSWGTSLNTEAFF.